This entry lists 29 T cell receptor beta chains sequenced from one sample in a study of human T cells and chemical hapten exposure. The time point here: pre-sensitization, week 0. Treatment meaning: therapeutic diphenylcyclopropenone sensitization with weekly scalp DPC. TCRdb redid the calling of the RACE reads with MiXCR, one entry per CDR3 protein. The data show about 300,000 distinct CDR3 sequences, approximately 5% seen once. The material was whole blood, obtained in connection with sensitization to the hapten diphenylcyclopropenone (DPC). These receptors were obtained from a woman aged 18 to 35 with alopecia areata. Some clones in this sample may be carry-over from other donors' samples.

This clonotype was counted a few times. The chain carries TRBV9 and TRBJ2-1; D gene ambiguous. CDR1 SGDLS and CDR2 YYNGEE come from the germline V gene. Trimming shortened V by 2 bases and J by 4 bases, and 10 bases separated the two germline ends. CDR3 length: 14 amino acids. In nucleotides, the CDR3 is TGTGCCAGCAGCGTGGGGAATGGTTACAATGAGCAGTTCTTC. Protein: CASSVGNGYNEQFF.

V usage is TRBV5-4 and J usage is TRBJ1-2; D ambiguous. Trimming cost V 4 bases and J 4 bases, with 20 bases left between them. CDR3 size: 16 residues. The germline gives CDR1 SGHNT, CDR2 YYREEE (reference sequence). CDR3 sequence (DNA): TGTGCCAGCAGCCGGAGAGACCGGGATCCTTCCTATGGCTACACCTTC. It codes for CASSRRDRDPSYGYTF.

This clonotype appeared many times. This chain joins TRBV27 and TRBJ2-3, with D possibly being TRBD2 (5 bases). Germline CDR1 MNHEY, CDR2 SMNVEV (reference sequence). Trimming removed 1 base at V and 2 bases at J, with 19 bases between. CDR3 length: 18 residues. CDR3 bases: TGTGCCAGCAGTTTATACGTTGAGGGTGGCACCTCCACAGATACGCAGTATTTT. Translating it yields CASSLYVEGGTSTDTQYF.

The chain couples TRBV20-1 to TRBJ2-2, with D possibly matching TRBD1 (5 bases). V gave up 3 bases and J gave up 4 bases, with 9 bases separating them. This CDR3 is 13 amino acids long. Germline V gene sequence: CDR1 DFQATT, CDR2 SNEGSKA (reference sequence). The CDR3 loop is CSASNQGTGELFF. CDR3 DNA: TGCAGTGCTAGTAACCAGGGCACCGGGGAGCTGTTTTTT.

As to this clonotype: A junction boundary mismatches the germline segment, possibly from a read error. V usage is TRBV15 and J usage is TRBJ1-4, with 8 positions matching TRBD1. Germline CDR1 and CDR2: LNHNV and YYDKDF (reference sequence). The CDR3 spans 16 residues. CDR3: CATSGDMTGAREKLFF. The CDR3 DNA is TGTGCCACCAGCGGAGACATGACAGGGGCTCGTGAAAAACTGTTTTTT. Drawing the rest from reference TRBV15 and TRBJ1-4, the complete variable domain is DAMVIQNPRYQVTQFGKPVTLSCSQTLNHNVMYWYQQKSSQAPKLLFHYYDKDFNNEADTPDNFQSRRPNTSFCFLDIRSPGLGDTAMYLCATSGDMTGAREKLFFGSGTQLSVL.

This clonotype has only a few counts. The chain joins TRBV6-6 to TRBJ1-5; D unclear. Per germline, CDR1 MNHNY and CDR2 SVGAGI (reference sequence). Trimming took off 6 bases at V and 4 bases at J, with 10 bases between the two ends. The CDR3 contains 13 residues. CDR3 sequence reads: CASSFLLNQPQHF. In DNA form, the CDR3 reads TGTGCCAGCAGCTTCCTCCTAAATCAGCCCCAGCATTTT.

This chain joins TRBV25-1 and TRBJ2-2; 9 bases map to TRBD2. This CDR3 has 22 amino acids. Germline CDR1 and CDR2: MGHDK and SYGVNS. Trimming took 0 bases from V and 0 from J; bases not matched to a gene: 17. The CDR3 is CASSEYGDPGTSHFTNTGELFF. The CDR3 nucleotides are TGTGCCAGCAGTGAATATGGCGATCCCGGGACTAGCCACTTTACGAACACCGGGGAGCTGTTTTTT.

This clonotype was seen a handful of times. The chain recombines TRBV2 with TRBJ2-2; 7 bases align to TRBD1. Germline V gene sequence: CDR1 SNHLY, CDR2 FYNNEI. V shed 8 bases, J shed 1 base, and the junction held 7 bases outside the gene matches. The CDR3 consists of 15 residues. Written as DNA, the CDR3 is TGTGCCAGCTCGATCTGGACAGGGAACACCGGGGAGCTGTTTTTT. It codes for CASSIWTGNTGELFF.

The chain uses TRBV2 and TRBJ2-3, with D hard to call. Germline V lookup: CDR1 SNHLY, CDR2 FYNNEI. CDR3 length: 12 residues. V was cut by 2 bases and J by 7 bases, with 7 bases left in between. The DNA for the CDR3 is TGTGCCAGCAGTGAATCACTGTATACGCAGTATTTT. This gives the protein CASSESLYTQYF.

There are a few counts of this clonotype. V and J are TRBV28 and TRBJ2-7; 8 bases are a match to TRBD1. The length of the CDR3 is 14 residues. V shed 4 bases and J 0 bases; nucleotides not matched to a gene: 2. Germline V gives CDR1 MDHEN, CDR2 SYDVKM. The CDR3 DNA follows: TGTGCCAGCAGTTGGACAGGGAGCTCCTACGAGCAGTACTTC. This codes for CASSWTGSSYEQYF.

This clonotype was found a few times. The chain employs TRBV6-6 and TRBJ2-7; maybe TRBD1 (6 bases). V lost 2 bases to trimming and J lost 0 bases, with 11 bases between them. The CDR3 has 15 residues. The germline V gene has CDR1 MNHNY and CDR2 SVGAGI (reference sequence). CDR3 DNA sequence: TGTGCCAGCAGTTACGGGGACATTAGCTCCTACGAGCAGTACTTC. This gives the protein CASSYGDISSYEQYF.

The V and J genes are TRBV13 and TRBJ2-3; possibly TRBD2 for D (6 bases). This CDR3 has 13 amino acids. Looked up from germline, CDR1 is PRHDT and CDR2 is FYEKMQ (reference sequence). The ends were cut back, 5 bases at V and 6 bases at J, with 12 bases in the middle. The CDR3 nucleotides are TGTGCCAGCAGCCACCGGGCGGGGGATACGCAGTATTTT. It yields the protein CASSHRAGDTQYF.

Many counts were recorded for this clonotype. Mismatch with germline at one junction end may stem from a read error. This chain joins TRBV5-1 and TRBJ2-3, with no clear D. The germline CDR1 and CDR2 sequences are SGHRS and YFSETQ. The CDR3 sequence is 12 residues long. The CDR3 DNA reads TGTGCCAGCAGCTTAGAAGGAGATACGCAGTATTTT. Its protein is CASSLEGDTQYF.

The chain carries TRBV12-3 or TRBV12-4 and TRBJ1-5, with TRBD1 matching over 9 bases. CDR3 length equals 19 residues. V was pared by 2 bases and J by 0 bases, with 11 bases of the junction left unmatched. Here the CDR3 DNA reads TGTGCCAGCAGTTTATGGGTTCGGGACAGGGTTGGTAGCAATCAGCCCCAGCATTTT. Translating gives CASSLWVRDRVGSNQPQHF.

This clonotype was detected only a few times. This chain links TRBV15 with TRBJ1-5, with 9 positions matching TRBD1. The CDR3 covers 18 residues. CDR1 is LNHNV, CDR2 YYDKDF, per germline (reference sequence). The ends lost 4 bases at V and 6 bases at J; junction bases unmatched: 16. As DNA, the CDR3 is TGTGCCACCAGCAAACTCTTACCGGGACAGGGTTTGAGTCAGCCCCAGCATTTT. Its protein is CATSKLLPGQGLSQPQHF.

This clonotype was seen only a few times. This sequence joins TRBV6-5 and TRBJ2-5; D may match TRBD1 or TRBD2 (6 bases each). Germline loops: CDR1 MNHEY, CDR2 SVGAGI. Trimming shortened V by 0 bases and J by 2 bases, and 13 bases separated the two germline ends. The length of the CDR3 is 16 residues. The CDR3 region has the DNA TGTGCCAGCAGTTACTCTCGGGGGCGCATGCAAGAGACCCAGTACTTC. Its translation is CASSYSRGRMQETQYF.

The table lists this clonotype with a few counts. The V gene is TRBV24-1, the J gene TRBJ2-3; 8 nucleotides line up with TRBD2. CDR3 size: 16 residues. Germline V gene data show CDR1 as KGHDR and CDR2 as SFDVKD. V dropped 2 bases and J dropped 5; count of bases not matched to a gene: 8. DNA for the CDR3: TGTGCCACCAGTGATTCCGGACTAGCAGTAGGAGATACGCAGTATTTT. Translated, it gives CATSDSGLAVGDTQYF.

This clonotype was picked up many times. The chain carries TRBV5-4 and TRBJ2-6, with no clear D. CDR1 is SGHNT, CDR2 YYREEE, per germline (reference sequence). The CDR3 totals 15 residues. V lost 0 bases and J lost 1, with 5 bases in between. CDR3 sequence reads: CASSLATSGANVLTF. CDR3 bases: TGTGCCAGCAGCTTGGCGACGTCTGGGGCCAACGTCCTGACTTTC. Full variable domain (rest looked up from reference TRBV5-4 and TRBJ2-6): ETGVTQSPTHLIKTRGQQVTLRCSSQSGHNTVSWYQQALGQGPQFIFQYYREEENGRGNFPPRFSGLQFPNYSSELNVNALELDDSALYLCASSLATSGANVLTFGAGSRLTVL.

This clonotype was detected only a few times. The rearrangement joins TRBV12-5 to TRBJ2-7; a possible D gene is TRBD1 (6 bases). Trimming pared 0 bases from V and 2 bases from J, leaving 11 bases between. The germline CDR1 and CDR2 sequences are LGHNT and FRNRAP. This CDR3 region has 15 residues. The CDR3 protein is CASGLVSGATYEQYF. CDR3 nucleotides: TGTGCTAGTGGTTTGGTATCAGGGGCTACCTACGAGCAGTACTTC.

V and J are TRBV7-2 and TRBJ1-2, with D tentatively TRBD1 (5 bases). Trimming cost V 5 bases and J 7 bases, with 11 bases left between them. The CDR3 is 12 amino acids. Germline-derived CDR1 and CDR2 are SGHTA and FQGNSA. This chain's CDR3 is CASSPRTSGYTF. As DNA, the CDR3 is TGTGCCAGCAGCCCACGGACAAGTGGCTACACCTTC.

At least ten counts were recorded for this clonotype. The rearrangement links TRBV28 to TRBJ2-1, with D possibly matching TRBD1 (5 bases). The germline V gene encodes CDR1 MDHEN and CDR2 SYDVKM. Trimming shortened V by 5 bases and J by 8 bases, and 10 bases separated the two germline ends. The CDR3 length is 12 residues. CDR3 sequence: CASSPGLYEQFF. In DNA form, the CDR3 reads TGTGCCAGCAGTCCAGGGTTGTATGAGCAGTTCTTC. Full variable domain (outside the CDR3, taken from reference TRBV28 and TRBJ2-1): DVKVTQSSRYLVKRTGEKVFLECVQDMDHENMFWYRQDPGLGLRLIYFSYDVKMKEKGDIPEGYSVSREKKERFSLILESASTNQTSMYLCASSPGLYEQFFGPGTRLTVL.

This clonotype was detected ten times or more. This chain links TRBV28 with TRBJ1-1; D possibly corresponds to TRBD1 (5 bases). The V and J ends lost 7 bases and 0 bases respectively, with 15 bases between them. Looked up from germline, CDR1 is MDHEN and CDR2 is SYDVKM. There are 15 residues in the CDR3. CDR3 sequence: CASKGRASLNTEAFF. The CDR3 region has the DNA TGTGCCAGCAAGGGACGGGCCAGCCTGAACACTGAAGCTTTCTTT.

This clonotype showed up many times. V usage is TRBV6-6 and J usage is TRBJ2-5; TRBD2 agrees at 13 bases. This CDR3 contains 16 residues. The trim removed 5 bases at V and 5 bases at J, leaving 8 bases unmatched. The germline gives CDR1 MNHNY, CDR2 SVGAGI (reference sequence). CDR3 sequence: CASSPAGTSGEETQYF. In DNA, the CDR3 is TGTGCCAGCAGTCCAGCCGGGACTAGCGGGGAGGAGACCCAGTACTTC.

This clonotype was counted only a few times. The genes are TRBV5-1 and TRBJ2-3; TRBD1 matches 7 bases. Germline CDR1 reads SGHRS; CDR2 reads YFSETQ. The CDR3 runs to 16 residues. With V trimmed by 1 base and J by 5 bases, 10 bases remained unmatched. The CDR3 spells CASSLFLDRVGDTQYF. In DNA form, the CDR3 reads TGCGCCAGCAGCTTGTTCCTCGACAGGGTCGGAGATACGCAGTATTTT.

The rearrangement joins TRBV12-3 or TRBV12-4 to TRBJ2-7; the D gene could be TRBD1 or TRBD2 (5 bases each). The CDR3 length is 13 residues. Trimming pared 2 bases from V and 3 bases from J, leaving 8 bases between. CDR3 amino acids: CASSLLGVYEQYF. The DNA for the CDR3 is TGTGCCAGCAGTTTATTGGGGGTCTACGAGCAGTACTTC.

This clonotype showed up just a few times. This chain joins TRBV20-1 and TRBJ1-5; D remains ambiguous. With 0 bases removed from V and 2 bases from J, the gap between germline ends came to 14 bases. Germline lookup yields CDR1 DFQATT and CDR2 SNEGSKA (reference sequence). CDR3 length: 16 amino acids. Here the CDR3 reads CSARDLAANRNQPQHF. CDR3 nucleotides: TGCAGTGCTAGAGATTTGGCCGCCAACCGCAATCAGCCCCAGCATTTT.

V gene TRBV6-5 combines with J gene TRBJ2-5, with TRBD1 matching over 7 bases. The CDR3 consists of 15 residues. Germline CDR1 MNHEY, CDR2 SVGAGI. Losses at the gene ends were 2 bases for V and 1 base for J; bases not matched to a gene: 4. The CDR3 sequence: CASSYRQGVQETQYF. The DNA of the CDR3 is TGTGCCAGCAGTTACCGGCAGGGGGTCCAAGAGACCCAGTACTTC.

In this sample, this clonotype turned up many times. This chain connects TRBV27 to TRBJ1-5, with 9 bases that match TRBD1. This CDR3 contains 15 residues. Trimming at V came to 10 bases and at J to 3 bases, leaving 10 bases not matched to a gene. Germline CDR1 is MNHEY and CDR2 is SMNVEV (reference sequence). The CDR3 is CATKLGTGNNQPQHF. In DNA form, the CDR3 reads TGTGCCACCAAGTTGGGGACAGGGAACAATCAGCCCCAGCATTTT.

The chain carries TRBV20-1 and TRBJ2-7; TRBD2 agrees at 7 bases. With 0 bases clipped from V and 0 bases from J, the junction kept 11 bases outside the gene matches. The CDR3 is made up of 17 amino acids. Germline V gene sequence: CDR1 DFQATT, CDR2 SNEGSKA (reference sequence). The CDR3 protein is CSARDGRASGSSYEQYF. CDR3 DNA: TGCAGTGCTAGAGATGGGAGGGCTAGCGGCAGCTCCTACGAGCAGTACTTC.